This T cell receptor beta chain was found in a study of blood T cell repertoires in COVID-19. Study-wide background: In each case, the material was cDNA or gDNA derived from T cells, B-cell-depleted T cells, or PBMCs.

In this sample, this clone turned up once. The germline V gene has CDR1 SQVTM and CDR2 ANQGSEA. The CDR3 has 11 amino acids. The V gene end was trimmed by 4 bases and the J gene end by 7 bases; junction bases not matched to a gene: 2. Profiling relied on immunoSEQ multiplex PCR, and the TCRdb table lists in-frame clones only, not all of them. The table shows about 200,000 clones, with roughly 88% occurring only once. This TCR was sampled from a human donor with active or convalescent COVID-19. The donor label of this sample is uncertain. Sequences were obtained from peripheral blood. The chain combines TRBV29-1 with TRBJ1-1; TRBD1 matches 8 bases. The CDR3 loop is CSVGQGNEAFF. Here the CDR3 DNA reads TGCAGCGTTGGACAGGGGAATGAAGCTTTCTTT.